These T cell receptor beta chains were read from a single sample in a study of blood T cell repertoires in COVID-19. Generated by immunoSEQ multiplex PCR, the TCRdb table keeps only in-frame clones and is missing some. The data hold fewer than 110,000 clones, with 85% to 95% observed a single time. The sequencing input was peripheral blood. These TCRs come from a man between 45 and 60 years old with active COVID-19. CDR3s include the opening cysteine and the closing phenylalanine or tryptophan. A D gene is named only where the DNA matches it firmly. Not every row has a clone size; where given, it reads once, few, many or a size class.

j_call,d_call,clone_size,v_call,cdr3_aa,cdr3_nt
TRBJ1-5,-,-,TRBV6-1,CASSDQRPQHF,TGTGCCAGCAGTGACCAGCGGCCCCAGCATTTT
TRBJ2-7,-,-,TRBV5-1,CASSFYRSSYEQYF,TGCGCCAGCAGCTTTTACAGGAGCTCCTACGAGCAGTACTTC
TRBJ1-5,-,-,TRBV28,CASSSDSRLNQPQHF,TGTGCCAGCAGTTCAGATAGCCGACTCAATCAGCCCCAGCATTTT
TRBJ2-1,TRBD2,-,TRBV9,CASSVGLPTSSKFF,TGTGCCAGCAGCGTAGGGCTCCCGACTAGCTCCAAGTTCTTC
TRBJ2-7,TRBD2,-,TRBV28,CASSFLGLAGSEQYF,TGTGCCAGCAGTTTTCTTGGACTAGCGGGGAGCGAGCAGTACTTC
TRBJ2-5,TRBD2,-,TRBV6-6,CASRDSGSPRGETQYF,TGTGCCAGCAGGGATAGCGGGAGTCCGCGGGGGGAGACCCAGTACTTC
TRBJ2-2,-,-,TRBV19,CASIGDTGELFF,TGTGCCAGTATAGGGGACACCGGGGAGCTGTTTTTT
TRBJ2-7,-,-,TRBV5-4,CASSLDAGTSGNEQYF,TGTGCCAGCAGCTTGGACGCCGGGACTTCGGGGAACGAGCAGTACTTC
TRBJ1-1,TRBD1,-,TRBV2,CASSEGLRQGRTEAFF,TGTGCCAGCAGTGAAGGACTGCGACAGGGAAGAACTGAAGCTTTCTTT
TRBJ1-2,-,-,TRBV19,CASSAGTTNYGYTF,TGTGCCAGTAGTGCCGGGACAACCAACTATGGCTACACCTTC
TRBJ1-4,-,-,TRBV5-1,CASSLQQGNEKLFF,TGCGCCAGCAGCTTACAACAGGGTAATGAAAAACTGTTTTTT
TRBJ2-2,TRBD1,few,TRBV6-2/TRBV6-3,CASSTQGAITGELFF,TGTGCCAGCAGTACGCAGGGGGCCATCACCGGGGAGCTGTTTTTT
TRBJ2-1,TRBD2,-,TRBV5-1,CASSLAAASGRLDEQFF,TGCGCCAGCAGCTTGGCCGCGGCTAGCGGGAGATTGGATGAGCAGTTCTTC
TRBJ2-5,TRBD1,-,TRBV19,CATRSGQGKETQYF,TGTGCCACCCGCTCGGGACAGGGGAAGGAGACCCAGTACTTC
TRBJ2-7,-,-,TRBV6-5,CASSYGGSSNEQYF,TGTGCCAGCAGTTATGGGGGGAGCTCCAACGAGCAGTACTTC
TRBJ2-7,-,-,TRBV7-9,CASSSGVATYEQYF,TGTGCCAGCAGCTCCGGGGTCGCTACCTACGAGCAGTACTTC
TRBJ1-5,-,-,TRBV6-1,CASSEGGGLGNQPQHF,TGTGCCAGCAGTGAAGGGGGGGGGCTCGGCAATCAGCCCCAGCATTTT
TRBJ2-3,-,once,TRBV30,CAWSRTATTDTQYF,TGTGCCTGGAGTCGGACAGCTACCACAGATACGCAGTATTTT
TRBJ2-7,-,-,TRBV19,CASSMSAESYEQYF,TGTGCCAGTAGTATGTCGGCGGAGTCCTACGAGCAGTACTTC
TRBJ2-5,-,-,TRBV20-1,CSVLGPETQYF,TGCAGTGTACTAGGGCCAGAGACCCAGTACTTC
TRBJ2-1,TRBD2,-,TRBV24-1,CATSDFPSGSGNEQFF,TGTGCCACCAGTGATTTCCCTAGCGGGAGCGGGAATGAGCAGTTCTTC
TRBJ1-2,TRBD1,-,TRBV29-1,CSVVGLGTVKNSNYGYTF,TGCAGCGTTGTTGGATTAGGGACAGTAAAAAATTCTAACTATGGCTACACCTTC
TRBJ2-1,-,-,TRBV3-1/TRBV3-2,CASSQDFQNEQFF,TGTGCCAGCAGCCAAGACTTCCAGAATGAGCAGTTCTTC
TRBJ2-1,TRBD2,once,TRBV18,CASSPVSSGRGYDEQFF,TGTGCCAGCTCCCCCGTGAGTAGCGGGAGGGGATATGATGAGCAGTTCTTC
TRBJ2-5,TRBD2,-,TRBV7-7,CASSLGTSGQETQYF,TGTGCTAGCAGCCTGGGGACTAGCGGACAAGAGACCCAGTACTTC